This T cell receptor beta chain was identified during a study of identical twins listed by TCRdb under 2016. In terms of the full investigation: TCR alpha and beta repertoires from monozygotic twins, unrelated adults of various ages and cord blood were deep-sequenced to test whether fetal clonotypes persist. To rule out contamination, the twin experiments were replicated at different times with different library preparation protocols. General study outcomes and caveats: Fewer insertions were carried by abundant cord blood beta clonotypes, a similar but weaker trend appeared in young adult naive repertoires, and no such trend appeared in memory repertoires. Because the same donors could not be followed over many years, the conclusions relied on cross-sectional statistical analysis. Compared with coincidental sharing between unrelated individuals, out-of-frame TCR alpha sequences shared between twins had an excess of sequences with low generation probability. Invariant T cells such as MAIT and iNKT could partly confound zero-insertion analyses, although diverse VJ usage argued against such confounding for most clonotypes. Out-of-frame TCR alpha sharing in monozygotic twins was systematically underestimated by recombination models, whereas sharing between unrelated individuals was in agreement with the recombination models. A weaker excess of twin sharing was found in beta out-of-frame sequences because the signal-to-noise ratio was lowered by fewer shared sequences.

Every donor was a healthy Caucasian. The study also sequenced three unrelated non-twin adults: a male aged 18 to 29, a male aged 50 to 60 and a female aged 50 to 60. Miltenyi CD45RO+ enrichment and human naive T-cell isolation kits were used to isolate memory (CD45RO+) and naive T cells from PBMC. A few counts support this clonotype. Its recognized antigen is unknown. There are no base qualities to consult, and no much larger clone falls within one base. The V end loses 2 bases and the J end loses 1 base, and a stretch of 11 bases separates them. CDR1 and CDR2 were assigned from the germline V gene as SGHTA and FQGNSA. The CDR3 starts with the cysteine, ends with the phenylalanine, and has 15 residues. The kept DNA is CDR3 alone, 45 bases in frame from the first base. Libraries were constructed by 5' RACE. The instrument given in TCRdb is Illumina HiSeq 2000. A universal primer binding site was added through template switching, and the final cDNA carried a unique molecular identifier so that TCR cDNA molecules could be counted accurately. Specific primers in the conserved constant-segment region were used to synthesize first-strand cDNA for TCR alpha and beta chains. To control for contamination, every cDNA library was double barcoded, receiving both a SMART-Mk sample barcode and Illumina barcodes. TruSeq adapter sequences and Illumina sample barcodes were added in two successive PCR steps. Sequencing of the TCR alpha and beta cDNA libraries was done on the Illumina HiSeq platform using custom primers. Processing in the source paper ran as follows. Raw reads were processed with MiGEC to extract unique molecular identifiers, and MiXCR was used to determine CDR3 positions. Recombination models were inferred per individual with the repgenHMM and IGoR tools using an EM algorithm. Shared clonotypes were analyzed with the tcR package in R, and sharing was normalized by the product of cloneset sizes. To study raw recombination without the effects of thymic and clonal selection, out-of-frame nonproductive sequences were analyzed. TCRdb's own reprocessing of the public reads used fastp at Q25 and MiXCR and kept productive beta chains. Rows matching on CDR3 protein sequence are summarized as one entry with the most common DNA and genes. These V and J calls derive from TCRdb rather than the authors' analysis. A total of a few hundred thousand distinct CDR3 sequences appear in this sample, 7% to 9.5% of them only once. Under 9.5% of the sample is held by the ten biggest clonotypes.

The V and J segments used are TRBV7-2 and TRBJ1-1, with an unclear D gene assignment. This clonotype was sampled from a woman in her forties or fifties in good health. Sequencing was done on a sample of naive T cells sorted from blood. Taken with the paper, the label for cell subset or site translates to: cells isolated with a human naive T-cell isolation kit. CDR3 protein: CASSLMSTANTEAFF. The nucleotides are TGTGCCAGCAGCTTAATGAGCACAGCGAACACTGAAGCTTTCTTT.